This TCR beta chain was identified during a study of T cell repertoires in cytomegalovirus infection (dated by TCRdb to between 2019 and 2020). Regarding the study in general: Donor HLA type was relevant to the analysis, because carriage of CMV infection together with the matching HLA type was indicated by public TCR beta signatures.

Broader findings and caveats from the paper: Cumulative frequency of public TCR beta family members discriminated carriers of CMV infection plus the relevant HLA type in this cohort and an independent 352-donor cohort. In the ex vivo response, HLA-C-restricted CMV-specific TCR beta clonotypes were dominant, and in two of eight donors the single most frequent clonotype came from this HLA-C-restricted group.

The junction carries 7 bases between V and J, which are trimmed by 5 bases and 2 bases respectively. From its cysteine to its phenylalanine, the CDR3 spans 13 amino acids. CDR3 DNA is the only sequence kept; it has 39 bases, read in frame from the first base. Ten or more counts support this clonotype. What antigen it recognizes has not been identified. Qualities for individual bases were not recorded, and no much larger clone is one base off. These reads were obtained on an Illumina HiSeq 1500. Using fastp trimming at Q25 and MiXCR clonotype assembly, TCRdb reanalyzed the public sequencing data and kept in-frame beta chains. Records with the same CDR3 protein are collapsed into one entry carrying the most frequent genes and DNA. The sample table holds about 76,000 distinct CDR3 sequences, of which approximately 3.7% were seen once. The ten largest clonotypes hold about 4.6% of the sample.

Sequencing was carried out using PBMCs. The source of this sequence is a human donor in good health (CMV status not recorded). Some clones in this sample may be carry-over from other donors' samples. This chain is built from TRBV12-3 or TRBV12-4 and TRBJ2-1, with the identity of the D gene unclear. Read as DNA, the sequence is TGTGCCAGCAGTCCGCGGACCTACAATGAGCAGTTCTTC. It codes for CASSPRTYNEQFF.